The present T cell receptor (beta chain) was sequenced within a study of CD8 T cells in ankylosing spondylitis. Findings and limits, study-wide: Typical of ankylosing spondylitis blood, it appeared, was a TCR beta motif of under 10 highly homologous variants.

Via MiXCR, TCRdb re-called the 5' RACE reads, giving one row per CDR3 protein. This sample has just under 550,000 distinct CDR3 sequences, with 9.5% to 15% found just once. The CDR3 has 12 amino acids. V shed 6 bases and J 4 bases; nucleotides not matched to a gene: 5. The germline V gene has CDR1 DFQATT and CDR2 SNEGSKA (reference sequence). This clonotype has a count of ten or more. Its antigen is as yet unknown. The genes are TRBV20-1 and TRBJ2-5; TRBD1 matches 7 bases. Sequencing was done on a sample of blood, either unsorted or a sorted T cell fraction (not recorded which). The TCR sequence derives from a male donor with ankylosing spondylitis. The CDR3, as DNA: TGCAGTGCAAGGACAGGAGCAGAGACCCAGTACTTC. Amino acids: CSARTGAETQYF.